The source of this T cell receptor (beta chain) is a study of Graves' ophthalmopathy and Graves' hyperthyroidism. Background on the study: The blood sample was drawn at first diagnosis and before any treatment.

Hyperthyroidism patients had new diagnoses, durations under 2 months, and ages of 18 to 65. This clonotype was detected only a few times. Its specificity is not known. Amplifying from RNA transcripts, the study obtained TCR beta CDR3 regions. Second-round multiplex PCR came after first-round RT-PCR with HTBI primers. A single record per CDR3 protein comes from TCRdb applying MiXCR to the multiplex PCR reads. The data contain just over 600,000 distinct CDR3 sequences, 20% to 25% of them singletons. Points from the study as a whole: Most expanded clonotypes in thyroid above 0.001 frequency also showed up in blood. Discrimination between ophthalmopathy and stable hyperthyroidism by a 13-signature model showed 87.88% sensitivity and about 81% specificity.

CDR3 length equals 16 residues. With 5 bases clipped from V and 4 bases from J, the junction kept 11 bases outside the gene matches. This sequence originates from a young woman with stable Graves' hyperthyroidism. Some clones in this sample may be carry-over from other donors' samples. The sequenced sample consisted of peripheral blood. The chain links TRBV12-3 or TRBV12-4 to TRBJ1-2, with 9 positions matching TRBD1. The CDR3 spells CASSTLGGQGFYGYTF. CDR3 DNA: TGTGCCAGCAGTACCTTAGGGGGACAGGGATTCTATGGCTACACCTTC.